The rows below give T cell receptor beta chains drawn from one sample of a study of blood T cell repertoires in COVID-19. The repertoire was sequenced with immunoSEQ multiplex PCR; TCRdb's copy has only in-frame clones and lacks some. The sample has about 200,000 clones, roughly 88% seen once; the top ten hold 9.7%. Source material: peripheral blood. These receptors all come from a man between 50 and 59 years old with active or convalescent COVID-19. CDR3s leave out the opening cysteine and the closing phenylalanine or tryptophan. The order of the fields is J gene, V gene, CDR3 protein.

J: TRBJ1-1; V: TRBV7-9; CDR3: ASSLAGSTAPEAF
J: TRBJ2-1; V: TRBV9; CDR3: ASSVLSGASYNEQF
J: TRBJ2-7; V: TRBV4-1; CDR3: ASSQGLLMYEQY
J: TRBJ1-1; V: TRBV10-3; CDR3: AIGGRGQSTEAF
J: TRBJ1-5; V: TRBV2; CDR3: ASSGGTIDQPQH
J: TRBJ1-4; V: TRBV11-2; CDR3: ASSSWTGGNEKLF
J: TRBJ2-2; V: TRBV24-1; CDR3: ATSLGQGDTGELF
J: TRBJ2-7; V: TRBV10-3; CDR3: AISESGTSSYEQY
J: TRBJ2-3; V: TRBV6-5; CDR3: ASSYSRGRTTDTQY
J: TRBJ2-5; V: TRBV6-4; CDR3: ASRSGQEQETQY
J: TRBJ1-5; V: TRBV18; CDR3: ASSPGANQPQH
J: TRBJ1-1; V: TRBV6-1; CDR3: ASSEARRMNTEAF
J: TRBJ2-3; V: TRBV6-2/TRBV6-3; CDR3: ASSTTGSDTQY
J: TRBJ2-7; V: TRBV4-1; CDR3: ASSQLAGVSYEQY
J: TRBJ1-2; V: TRBV28; CDR3: ASSFLGSGYGYT
J: TRBJ2-5; V: TRBV5-1; CDR3: ASSQGTQETQY
J: TRBJ1-1; V: TRBV28; CDR3: ASTGGRDTEAF
J: TRBJ2-3; V: TRBV7-3; CDR3: ASSHLAGGPSTDTQY
J: TRBJ1-6; V: TRBV6-5; CDR3: ASSPGQSNSPLH
J: TRBJ1-2; V: TRBV6-5; CDR3: ASRSDRPYGYT
J: TRBJ1-1; V: TRBV18; CDR3: ASSPQTGSYTEAF
J: TRBJ1-6; V: TRBV18; CDR3: ASSKASGQGTSSSPLH
J: TRBJ1-1; V: TRBV18; CDR3: ASSPLGTGGITNTEAF
J: TRBJ1-6; V: TRBV10-3; CDR3: AISTDAPIDSPLH
J: TRBJ2-5; V: TRBV2; CDR3: ASSEEGRGAQY
J: TRBJ2-1; V: TRBV7-6; CDR3: ASSFDGGAYNEQF
J: TRBJ2-3; V: TRBV3-1/TRBV3-2; CDR3: ASSLKRGDTDTQY